Listed here are 8 T cell receptor beta chains from one sample, sequenced in a study of control samples from healthy donors and cancer patients. Repertoires were generated with immunoSEQ multiplex PCR, while TCRdb's copy carries only in-frame clones and drops some. The table shows about 130,000 clones, with more than 90% occurring only once. The sequenced sample consisted of blood. These receptors originate from a young man in good health.

The chain joins TRBV5-4 to TRBJ2-5; TRBD2 is a possible D gene (5 bases). There are 13 residues in the CDR3. Germline CDR1 is SGHNT and CDR2 is YYREEE (reference sequence). V lost 1 base, J lost 2 bases, and 6 bases lay in between. The CDR3 spells CASSLRGQETQYF. The DNA for the CDR3 is TGTGCCAGCAGCTTGCGGGGACAAGAGACCCAGTACTTC.

CDR3 coding DNA: TGTGCCAGTTCGGCATTTAGCAATCAGCCCCAGCATTTT. Translating gives CASSAFSNQPQHF. V usage is TRBV27 and J usage is TRBJ1-5; no firm D call. V was pared by 9 bases and J by 0 bases, with 9 bases between. Per the germline V gene, CDR1 is MNHEY and CDR2 is SMNVEV (reference sequence). The CDR3 length is 13 residues.

This sequence joins TRBV27 and TRBJ2-7; 11 bases are shared with TRBD1. This CDR3 has 17 residues. The germline V gene has CDR1 MNHEY and CDR2 SMNVEV (reference sequence). The V gene end was trimmed by 2 bases and the J gene end by 2 bases; junction bases not matched to a gene: 8. DNA of the CDR3: TGTGCCAGCAGTTTAATGAGCGGGGACAGGGGGACCTACGAGCAGTACTTC. Translation: CASSLMSGDRGTYEQYF.

V usage is TRBV7-6 and J usage is TRBJ2-7, with D perhaps TRBD1 (6 bases). CDR1 is SGHVS and CDR2 is FNYEAQ in the germline V gene. The CDR3 spans 15 residues. V dropped 5 bases and J dropped 1 base, with 15 bases sitting between them. CDR3: CASSPGQKFSYEQYF. DNA of the CDR3: TGTGCCAGCAGCCCAGGACAGAAGTTTTCCTACGAGCAGTACTTC.

The rearrangement joins TRBV10-1 to TRBJ2-1, with D uncertain. This CDR3 contains 13 residues. Germline lookup yields CDR1 WNHNN and CDR2 SYGVQD (reference sequence). The V end was cut by 1 base, the J end by 3 bases, with 4 bases between. The CDR3 is CASSEWGYNEQFF. The CDR3 DNA sequence: TGCGCCAGCAGTGAGTGGGGCTACAATGAGCAGTTCTTC.

The V and J genes are TRBV5-1 and TRBJ1-1; TRBD1 matches 12 bases. There are 16 residues in the CDR3. J gave up 4 bases and V 4 bases, and 8 bases lay outside the gene matches. Germline values: CDR1 SGHRS, CDR2 YFSETQ. The CDR3: CASSGDRGRRSTEAFF. In nucleotides, the CDR3 is TGCGCCAGCAGCGGGGACAGGGGGCGAAGAAGCACTGAAGCTTTCTTT.

This chain joins TRBV19 and TRBJ2-7; D tentatively fits TRBD1 or TRBD2 (5 bases each). The germline V and J ends were trimmed by 7 bases and 2 bases, with 15 bases remaining between them. Per germline, CDR1 LNHDA and CDR2 SQIVND (reference sequence). The CDR3 extends over 14 amino acids. The DNA for the CDR3 is TGTGCCAGTACCTCCCGGGACCGAACCTACGAGCAGTACTTC. This encodes CASTSRDRTYEQYF.

The chain has TRBV6-4 and TRBJ2-1; the match to TRBD2 covers 9 bases. Germline trimming cut 4 bases from V and 5 bases from J; bases unmatched to any gene: 9. Per the germline V gene, CDR1 is MRHNA and CDR2 is SNTAGT. The CDR3 runs 16 residues. This chain's CDR3 is CASSAGGRGGHNEQFF. DNA for the CDR3: TGTGCCAGCAGTGCCGGGGGGCGGGGGGGCCACAATGAGCAGTTCTTC.